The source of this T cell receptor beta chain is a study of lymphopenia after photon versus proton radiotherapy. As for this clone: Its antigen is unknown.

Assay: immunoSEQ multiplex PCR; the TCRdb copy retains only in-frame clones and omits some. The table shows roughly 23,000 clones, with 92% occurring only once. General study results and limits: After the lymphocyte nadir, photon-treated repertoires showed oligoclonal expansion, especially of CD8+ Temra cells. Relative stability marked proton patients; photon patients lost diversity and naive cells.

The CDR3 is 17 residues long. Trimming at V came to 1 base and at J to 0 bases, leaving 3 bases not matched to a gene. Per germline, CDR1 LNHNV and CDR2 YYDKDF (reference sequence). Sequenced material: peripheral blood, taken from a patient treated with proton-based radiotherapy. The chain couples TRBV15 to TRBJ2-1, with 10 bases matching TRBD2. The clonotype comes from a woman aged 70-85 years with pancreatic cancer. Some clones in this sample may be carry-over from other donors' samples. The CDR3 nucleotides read TGTGCCACCAGCAGAGGGGCTAGCGGGAGCTCCTACAATGAGCAGTTCTTC. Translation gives CATSRGASGSSYNEQFF.